One sample yielded the 8 T cell receptor beta chains listed below, sequenced in a study of blood T cell repertoires in COVID-19. Only in-frame clones appear in the TCRdb table, and some are missing; sequencing was by immunoSEQ multiplex PCR. The data show a few hundred thousand clones, 80% to 90% seen once. Sequenced material: PBMCs or T cells enriched from blood (not recorded which). Receptors were obtained from a woman aged 30 to 39 who had recovered from COVID-19.

The J gene is TRBJ2-7, the V gene TRBV15; 11 bases are shared with TRBD2. The germline V gene has CDR1 LNHNV and CDR2 YYDKDF (reference sequence). Trimming cost V 0 bases and J 9 bases; bases outside gene matches: 19. The CDR3 totals 19 residues. CDR3 DNA: TGTGCCACCAGCAGAGATCGGTTTAGTCAACTAGCGGGAGCAACCTTGCAGTACTTC. This codes for CATSRDRFSQLAGATLQYF.

A note on this clone: This sample also contains other DNA sequences that code for the same CDR3. The chain combines TRBV30 with TRBJ2-5; the D is unclear. Trimming took 0 bases from V and 4 from J, leaving 3 bases between them. The CDR3 loop spans 11 amino acids. CDR1 is GTSNPN, CDR2 SVGIG, per germline (reference sequence). DNA of the CDR3: TGTGCCTGGAGTGTTAGAGAGACCCAGTACTTC. Translation gives CAWSVRETQYF.

The chain recombines TRBV28 with TRBJ2-1; D gene uncertain. Looked up from germline, CDR1 is MDHEN and CDR2 is SYDVKM. V lost 6 bases and J 0 bases, leaving 6 bases between the germline ends. The CDR3 extends over 13 amino acids. CDR3 bases: TGTGCCAGCAGACGGAGCTCCTACAATGAGCAGTTCTTC. Amino acid sequence: CASRRSSYNEQFF.

This chain joins TRBV21-1 and TRBJ2-7; the table's D call of TRBD1 was not tested on the DNA. TRBV21-1 is recorded as a pseudogene. CDR3 length equals 13 residues. CDR3 in DNA: TGTGCCAGCAACGCTTCCTTGGGCAAGGAGCAGTACTTC. As protein: CASNASLGKEQYF.

The genes are TRBV15 and TRBJ2-7; 8 positions agree with TRBD1. Germline lookup yields CDR1 LNHNV and CDR2 YYDKDF (reference sequence). V shed 2 bases and J 5 bases; nucleotides not matched to a gene: 11. The CDR3 has 16 amino acids. CDR3 DNA: TGTGCCACCAGCAGATCCCCGGGACAGGCCTTAAACGAGCAGTACTTC. Its translation: CATSRSPGQALNEQYF.

Note on this clone: The junction differs from germline at one of its ends, possibly a read error. The CDR3 is CASSLVAGAGEQYF. CDR3 coding DNA: TGTGCTAGCAGCTTAGTCGCGGGGGCGGGCGAGCAGTACTTC. The chain links TRBV7-7 to TRBJ2-7; D is possibly TRBD2 (7 bases). The CDR3 is 14 residues long. From germline, CDR1 is SSHAT and CDR2 FNYEAQ (reference sequence).

This chain links TRBV4-2 with TRBJ2-4; D ambiguous. The CDR3 has 18 residues. The V gene's germline CDR1 is LGHNA and CDR2 YNFKEQ. V was trimmed by 0 bases and J by 1 base, leaving 16 bases between them. In DNA form, the CDR3 reads TGTGCCAGCAGCCAAGAGGCCCTGGTGCCCGGGGCCAAAAACATTCAGTACTTC. Amino acid sequence: CASSQEALVPGAKNIQYF.

The rearrangement joins TRBV7-9 to TRBJ2-1, with D uncertain. V was cut by 3 bases and J by 5 bases, with 5 bases left in between. The germline V gene encodes CDR1 SEHNR and CDR2 FQNEAQ (reference sequence). The CDR3 is made up of 12 amino acids. The CDR3 region has the DNA TGTGCCAGCAGCTTTCGTGACAATGAGCAGTTCTTC. Translation: CASSFRDNEQFF.